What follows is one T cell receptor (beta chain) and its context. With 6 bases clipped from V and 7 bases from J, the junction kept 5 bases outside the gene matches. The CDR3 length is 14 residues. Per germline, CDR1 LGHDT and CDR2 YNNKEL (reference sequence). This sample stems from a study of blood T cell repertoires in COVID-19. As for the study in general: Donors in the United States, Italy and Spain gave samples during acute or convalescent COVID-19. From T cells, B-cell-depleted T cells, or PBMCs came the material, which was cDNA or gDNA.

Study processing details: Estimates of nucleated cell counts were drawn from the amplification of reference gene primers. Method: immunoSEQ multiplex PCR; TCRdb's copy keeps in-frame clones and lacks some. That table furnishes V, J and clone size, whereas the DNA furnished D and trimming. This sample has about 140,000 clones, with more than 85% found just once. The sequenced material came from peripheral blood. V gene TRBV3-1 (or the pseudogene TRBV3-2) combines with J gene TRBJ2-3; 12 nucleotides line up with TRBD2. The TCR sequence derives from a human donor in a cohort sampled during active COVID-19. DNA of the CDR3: TGTGCCAGCAGACGGACTAGCGGGGCCTATACGCAGTATTTT. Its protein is CASRRTSGAYTQYF.